These 31 T cell receptor beta chains came from one sample sequenced in a study of identical twins. TCRdb reprocessed the 5' RACE reads with MiXCR, giving one entry per CDR3 protein. The data contain 210,000 or so distinct CDR3 sequences, 7.5% of them singletons. The same sample was also used in a study of yellow fever vaccine responses in identical twins.

The specimen was memory (CD45RO+) T cells sorted from blood. These receptors all come from a woman aged 18-29 years in good health.

The chain uses TRBV6-1 and TRBJ2-5; the D gene could be TRBD1 or TRBD2 (5 bases each). Germline V lookup: CDR1 MNHNS, CDR2 SASEGT. The CDR3 is 17 amino acids. Trimming took 5 bases from V and 5 from J, leaving 24 bases between them. The DNA for the CDR3 is TGTGCCAGCAGTCCAGGCCCGGGACGGCACGGTTCGGAGACCCAGTACTTC. Its translation: CASSPGPGRHGSETQYF.

This clonotype was recorded many times. V gene TRBV4-3 combines with J gene TRBJ2-1; 13 bases are a match to TRBD2. The CDR3 loop spans 15 amino acids. The ends lost 1 base at V and 7 bases at J; junction bases unmatched: 1. Germline lookup yields CDR1 LGHNA and CDR2 YSLEER. Here the CDR3 reads CASSQGTSGSNEQFF. Here the CDR3 DNA reads TGCGCCAGCAGCCAAGGGACTAGCGGGAGTAATGAGCAGTTCTTC.

The chain combines TRBV15 with TRBJ2-1; no definite D call. Germline V gene lookup returns CDR1 LNHNV and CDR2 YYDKDF (reference sequence). Trimming cost V 1 base and J 3 bases, with 13 bases left between them. There are 16 residues in the CDR3. CDR3 nucleotides: TGTGCCACCAGCAGAGGGGTAGCAGGAAGCTACAATGAGCAGTTCTTC. The encoded protein is CATSRGVAGSYNEQFF.

This clonotype appeared a few times. The chain recombines TRBV6-1 with TRBJ1-1; TRBD1 is a possible D gene (5 bases). The CDR3 runs to 14 residues. With 8 bases removed from V and 2 bases from J, the gap between germline ends came to 15 bases. The germline V gene encodes CDR1 MNHNS and CDR2 SASEGT. This CDR3 reads CASSVGVTNTEAFF. The CDR3 DNA reads as TGTGCCAGCTCTGTGGGGGTGACTAACACTGAAGCTTTCTTT.

In its sample, this clonotype was seen many times. This sequence joins TRBV20-1 and TRBJ2-1; TRBD1 or TRBD2 may be the D gene (6 bases each). CDR3 size: 14 residues. V lost 1 base and J lost 0, with 7 bases in between. The germline gives CDR1 DFQATT, CDR2 SNEGSKA (reference sequence). CDR3 loop: CSARAGASYNEQFF. CDR3 DNA sequence: TGCAGTGCTAGAGCGGGGGCCTCCTACAATGAGCAGTTCTTC.

This clonotype appeared a few times. J is TRBJ2-7 and V is TRBV5-6, with D possibly TRBD2 on 6 matching bases. Deletions cut 5 bases from V and 0 bases from J, with 9 bases between. This CDR3 comprises 13 residues. In germline, CDR1 is SGHDT, CDR2 YYEEEE. The CDR3 region is CASRGLSSYEQYF. DNA of the CDR3: TGTGCCAGCAGGGGACTGAGCTCCTACGAGCAGTACTTC. The full variable domain, completed using reference TRBV5-6 and TRBJ2-7, is DAGVTQSPTHLIKTRGQQVTLRCSPKSGHDTVSWYQQALGQGPQFIFQYYEEEERQRGNFPDRFSGHQFPNYSSELNVNALLLGDSALYLCASRGLSSYEQYFGPGTRLTVT.

In its sample, this clonotype was seen a few times. The chain has TRBV13 and TRBJ2-3; D might be TRBD2 (7 bases). The CDR3 spans 16 residues. V was shortened by 1 base and J by 1 base, with 12 bases between the two germline ends. The germline gives CDR1 PRHDT, CDR2 FYEKMQ (reference sequence). The DNA of the CDR3 is TGTGCCAGCAGCTTAGCGGGGGGCGCGGGCACAGATACGCAGTATTTT. Its protein product is CASSLAGGAGTDTQYF.

The sample holds many counts of this clonotype. J is TRBJ2-1 and V is TRBV3-1; TRBD2 might be the D (6 bases). CDR3 length equals 13 residues. Trimming stripped 4 bases from V and 7 bases from J, with 11 bases between. Germline V CDR1 and CDR2: LGHDT, YNNKEL (reference sequence). DNA for the CDR3: TGTGCCAGCAGCCGAGGGACTTCAAATGAGCAGTTCTTC. This translates into CASSRGTSNEQFF.

This clonotype was counted many times. The chain has TRBV7-2 and TRBJ2-7; D call uncertain. CDR1 SGHTA and CDR2 FQGNSA come from the germline V gene. CDR3 length equals 14 residues. V lost 7 bases and J 0 bases, leaving 13 bases between the germline ends. The CDR3 nucleotides read TGTGCCAGCATGTTCGGTCCTAGCTCCTACGAGCAGTACTTC. This gives the protein CASMFGPSSYEQYF.

At least ten counts were recorded for this clonotype. The chain employs TRBV3-1 and TRBJ2-1; D uncertain. The CDR3 covers 14 residues. Germline lookup yields CDR1 LGHDT and CDR2 YNNKEL (reference sequence). Trimming removed 0 bases at V and 6 bases at J, with 9 bases between. CDR3 sequence (DNA): TGTGCCAGCAGCCAAGATGTTGGAGTCAATGAGCAGTTCTTC. This codes for CASSQDVGVNEQFF.

The table lists this clonotype with a few counts. The chain joins TRBV30 to TRBJ1-5; 7 bases map to TRBD1. The CDR3 has 12 residues. Per germline, CDR1 GTSNPN and CDR2 SVGIG (reference sequence). V lost 5 bases, J lost 4 bases, and 2 bases stayed unmatched. CDR3: CAWGTENQPQHF. In nucleotides, the CDR3 is TGTGCCTGGGGGACAGAGAATCAGCCCCAGCATTTT.

This clonotype was seen ten or more times. The chain carries TRBV7-2 and TRBJ1-4; TRBD1 is a possible D gene (5 bases). CDR1 and CDR2 from the germline V gene are SGHTA and FQGNSA. This CDR3 spans 14 amino acids. Trimming took 6 bases from V and 2 from J, leaving 10 bases between them. CDR3 DNA: TGTGCCAGCAGTCCCAGGGTCACTAATGAAAAACTGTTTTTT. The encoded protein is CASSPRVTNEKLFF.

This chain links TRBV7-8 with TRBJ2-2; TRBD2 matches 9 bases. This CDR3 spans 15 amino acids. CDR1 is SGHVS, CDR2 FQNEAQ, per germline. Trimming removed 6 bases from V and 5 bases from J; junction bases left unmatched: 7. The CDR3 coding sequence is TGTGCCAGCAGGCTAGCGGGATCGATTACCGGGGAGCTGTTTTTT. Its translation: CASRLAGSITGELFF.

This clonotype was seen more than once but under ten times. This rearrangement joins TRBV5-1 to TRBJ1-1; perhaps TRBD1 as D (6 bases). CDR3 length: 14 amino acids. Per germline, CDR1 SGHRS and CDR2 YFSETQ. V was trimmed by 3 bases and J by 5 bases, leaving 14 bases between them. CDR3 coding DNA: TGCGCCAGCAGCTCAAGGCGGGGGCAAACTGAAGCTTTCTTT. This translates into CASSSRRGQTEAFF.

This chain joins TRBV7-9 and TRBJ2-5; no clear D. CDR1 and CDR2 from the germline V gene are SEHNR and FQNEAQ (reference sequence). The CDR3 length is 13 residues. The V and J ends lost 3 bases and 5 bases respectively, with 10 bases between them. CDR3 nucleotides: TGTGCCAGCAGCTTTGGCCTTAAGGAGACCCAGTACTTC. It specifies CASSFGLKETQYF.

This clonotype was found many times. The rearrangement uses TRBV15 and TRBJ2-1; weak D call: TRBD2 (6 bases). The CDR3 loop spans 12 amino acids. The V gene's germline CDR1 is LNHNV and CDR2 YYDKDF (reference sequence). Deletions cut 6 bases from V and 7 bases from J, with 10 bases between. CDR3 bases: TGTGCCACCAGATCTCGGGGGAATGAGCAGTTCTTC. Translating gives CATRSRGNEQFF.

Ten or more counts support this clonotype. The chain joins TRBV2 to TRBJ2-1; D remains ambiguous. V gave up 8 bases and J gave up 0 bases, with 8 bases separating them. The CDR3 has 13 amino acids. Germline V gene sequence: CDR1 SNHLY, CDR2 FYNNEI. This chain's CDR3 is CASHGYSYNEQFF. CDR3 coding DNA: TGTGCCAGCCATGGATACTCCTACAATGAGCAGTTCTTC.

The table lists this clonotype with a few counts. This chain connects TRBV18 to TRBJ1-1; D unresolved. CDR3 length: 14 amino acids. V lost 3 bases, J lost 1 base, and 9 bases lay in between. Germline CDR1 reads KGHSH; CDR2 reads LQKENI. CDR3 DNA sequence: TGTGCCAGCTCACCTGACACTAAGAACACTGAAGCTTTCTTT. The encoded protein is CASSPDTKNTEAFF. Filled out from reference TRBV18 and TRBJ1-1, the complete variable domain reads NAGVMQNPRHLVRRRGQEARLRCSPMKGHSHVYWYRQLPEEGLKFMVYLQKENIIDESGMPKERFSAEFPKEGPSILRIQQVVRGDSAAYFCASSPDTKNTEAFFGQGTRLTVV.

This clonotype has only a few counts. The chain carries TRBV7-9 and TRBJ2-3, with 7 bases that match TRBD2. The CDR3 loop spans 15 amino acids. V lost 3 bases and J lost 1; bases outside the gene matches: 4. The germline V gene has CDR1 SEHNR and CDR2 FQNEAQ (reference sequence). CDR3 sequence reads: CASSFPRGGTDTQYF. CDR3 sequence (DNA): TGTGCCAGCAGCTTTCCCCGGGGGGGCACAGATACGCAGTATTTT. Supplemented by reference TRBV7-9 and TRBJ2-3, the full variable domain reads DTGVSQNPRHKITKRGQNVTFRCDPISEHNRLYWYRQTLGQGPEFLTYFQNEAQLEKSRLLSDRFSAERPKGSFSTLEIQRTEQGDSAMYLCASSFPRGGTDTQYFGPGTRLTVL.

The chain has TRBV3-1 and TRBJ2-3; perhaps TRBD1 as D (5 bases). Between the trimmed V and J ends, which lost 4 bases and 14 bases, there was a span of 16 bases. Germline values: CDR1 LGHDT, CDR2 YNNKEL (reference sequence). The length of the CDR3 is 12 residues. The CDR3 DNA reads TGTGCCAGCAGCCCCTCTCAGGGATCCCGGTATTTT. It yields the protein CASSPSQGSRYF.

This clonotype was counted only a few times. This chain uses TRBV28 with TRBJ1-1; D call uncertain. The CDR3 totals 14 residues. Germline V gene lookup returns CDR1 MDHEN and CDR2 SYDVKM. Deletions cut 3 bases from V and 6 bases from J, with 14 bases between. CDR3 sequence reads: CASSLGGLFSEAFF. The CDR3 nucleotides read TGTGCCAGCAGTTTGGGAGGGTTATTCTCTGAAGCTTTCTTT.

The sample holds many counts of this clonotype. This chain uses TRBV20-1 with TRBJ2-1; perhaps TRBD2 as D (6 bases). Germline CDR1 DFQATT, CDR2 SNEGSKA (reference sequence). There are 15 residues in the CDR3. Trimming left V 3 bases short and J 5 bases short, with 17 bases between. The CDR3 region has the DNA TGCAGTGCTAGGGGACTCCTCCGGGGGAACAATGAGCAGTTCTTC. Translation: CSARGLLRGNNEQFF.

This clonotype was counted a few times. At one of its ends the junction is not consistent with the germline gene, which may arise from a read error. The chain joins TRBV6-1 to TRBJ1-2; D perhaps matches TRBD1 (6 bases). CDR3 length: 13 amino acids. CDR1 and CDR2 (germline): MNHNS, SASEGT. CDR3 residues: CASREAGADGYTF. The CDR3 DNA reads TGTGCCAGCAGAGAAGCAGGGGCCGATGGCTACACCTTC.

This clonotype showed up just a few times. The chain has TRBV12-3 or TRBV12-4 and TRBJ1-5; TRBD1 matches 10 bases. There are 15 residues in the CDR3. The trim removed 6 bases at V and 4 bases at J, leaving 6 bases unmatched. This chain's CDR3 is CASRMGQGKNQPQHF. The DNA for the CDR3 is TGTGCCAGCAGGATGGGACAGGGGAAAAATCAGCCCCAGCATTTT.

This chain uses TRBV15 with TRBJ2-5, with a tentative D call TRBD2 (6 bases). Germline CDR1 and CDR2: LNHNV and YYDKDF (reference sequence). V gave up 0 bases and J gave up 2 bases, with 10 bases separating them. This CDR3 has 15 amino acids. CDR3 in DNA: TGTGCCACCAGCAGAGAGGGGAGGCGGCAAGAGACCCAGTACTTC. Residues: CATSREGRRQETQYF.

This chain uses TRBV24-1 with TRBJ2-3, with 8 bases fitting TRBD2. CDR3 length: 13 residues. J lost 4 bases, V lost 4 bases, and 0 bases had no gene match. Germline V gives CDR1 KGHDR, CDR2 SFDVKD. The CDR3 region is CATSEAGADTQYF. CDR3 in DNA: TGTGCCACCAGTGAAGCGGGAGCAGATACGCAGTATTTT.

This rearrangement joins TRBV6-6 to TRBJ2-7; D might be TRBD2 (5 bases). Germline V gene lookup returns CDR1 MNHNY and CDR2 SVGAGI (reference sequence). V gave up 2 bases and J gave up 6 bases, with 11 bases separating them. The CDR3 spans 13 residues. Written as DNA, the CDR3 is TGTGCCAGCAGTTACGGGAGTACGGGCGAGCAGTACTTC. It yields the protein CASSYGSTGEQYF.

This clonotype was recorded many times. This chain joins TRBV7-9 and TRBJ2-3; D uncertain. The length of the CDR3 is 16 residues. Trimming took off 0 bases at V and 3 bases at J, with 13 bases between the two ends. From germline, CDR1 is SEHNR and CDR2 FQNEAQ (reference sequence). CDR3 amino acids: CASSLAMVVVTDTQYF. The CDR3 DNA reads TGTGCCAGCAGCTTAGCTATGGTGGTGGTGACAGATACGCAGTATTTT.

J is TRBJ2-7 and V is TRBV12-3 or TRBV12-4; D ambiguous. V was pared by 2 bases and J by 0 bases, with 5 bases between. This CDR3 region has 13 residues. CDR3 DNA sequence: TGTGCCAGCAGTTTACAGAACTCCTACGAGCAGTACTTC. Translating gives CASSLQNSYEQYF.

This clonotype has ten or more counts. The chain couples TRBV7-2 to TRBJ1-4, with D hard to call. Germline values: CDR1 SGHTA, CDR2 FQGNSA. CDR3 length: 13 residues. The germline V and J ends were trimmed by 2 bases and 9 bases, with 10 bases remaining between them. CDR3: CASSLPGSKKLFF. The CDR3 nucleotides are TGTGCCAGCAGCTTACCGGGCTCAAAAAAACTGTTTTTT.

The chain has TRBV29-1 and TRBJ2-1; no clear D. The CDR3 is made up of 13 amino acids. V gave up 4 bases and J gave up 6 bases, with 13 bases separating them. Per germline, CDR1 SQVTM and CDR2 ANQGSEA. The CDR3 sequence is CSVAKGSVNEQFF. The CDR3 DNA follows: TGCAGCGTTGCGAAGGGTTCGGTCAATGAGCAGTTCTTC.